The 9 T cell receptor beta chains in this list originate from one sample, sequenced in a study of a mutant IDH1 vaccine in newly diagnosed glioma. Here immunoSEQ multiplex PCR was the method, and the copy in TCRdb shows in-frame clones only, minus some. The data show approximately 92,000 clones, roughly 80% seen once. Time point indicated: baseline, week 1 (first vaccination visit). Stated treatment: pre-vaccination baseline after standard-of-care therapy. Specimen: PBMCs, collected from a glioma patient treated with radiotherapy, temozolomide or both. Receptors originate from a woman aged 45-59 years with glioma.

The chain joins TRBV7-6 to TRBJ1-5; no reliable D call. The germline CDR1 and CDR2 sequences are SGHVS and FNYEAQ. This CDR3 is built from 14 residues. V lost 5 bases and J lost 10, with 18 bases in between. The CDR3 nucleotides read TGTGCCAGCAGCGAATCACCAATTTCGGGTCCCCAGCATTTT. This gives the protein CASSESPISGPQHF.

The J gene is TRBJ1-4, the V gene TRBV5-1; no clear D gene. The CDR3 sequence is 18 residues long. The germline V and J ends were trimmed by 0 bases and 0 bases, with 15 bases remaining between them. The V gene's germline CDR1 is SGHRS and CDR2 YFSETQ. The CDR3 DNA follows: TGCGCCAGCAGCTTGGGTTACAGAAGCACATCAACTAATGAAAAACTGTTTTTT. It specifies CASSLGYRSTSTNEKLFF.

The CDR3 reads CASSWDRADSNQPQHF. CDR3 DNA: TGTGCCAGCAGTTGGGACAGGGCGGATAGCAATCAGCCCCAGCATTTT. This chain connects TRBV2 to TRBJ1-5, with 9 bases lining up with TRBD1. The CDR3 consists of 16 residues. The trim removed 5 bases at V and 0 bases at J, leaving 5 bases unmatched. Germline CDR1 is SNHLY and CDR2 is FYNNEI.

The rearrangement uses TRBV30 and TRBJ1-6; D unresolved. The CDR3 runs 15 residues. V was pared by 5 bases and J by 2 bases, with 13 bases between. Per the germline V gene, CDR1 is GTSNPN and CDR2 is SVGIG (reference sequence). Written as DNA, the CDR3 is TGTGCCTGGGGGCCCATGAGTCCCTATAATTCACCCCTCCACTTT. This codes for CAWGPMSPYNSPLHF.

The chain links TRBV7-3 to TRBJ1-6; 9 nucleotides agree with TRBD1. The trim removed 0 bases at V and 9 bases at J, leaving 3 bases unmatched. Germline V lookup: CDR1 SGHTA, CDR2 FQGTGA. The CDR3 contains 15 residues. This CDR3 is CASSLTDRGSSPLHF. The CDR3 DNA is TGTGCCAGCAGCTTAACGGACAGGGGATCTTCACCCCTCCACTTT.

V and J are TRBV9 and TRBJ1-2; D is uncertain. The CDR3 spans 13 residues. Looked up from germline, CDR1 is SGDLS and CDR2 is YYNGEE. V was clipped by 0 bases and J by 7 bases, with 10 bases between them. This chain's CDR3 is CASSVVNWGGYTF. CDR3 DNA sequence: TGTGCCAGCAGCGTAGTAAACTGGGGTGGCTACACCTTC.

V is TRBV5-1 and J is TRBJ2-7, with 9 bases fitting TRBD1. The CDR3 sequence is 15 residues long. Germline-derived CDR1 and CDR2 are SGHRS and YFSETQ. V shed 4 bases and J 1 base; nucleotides not matched to a gene: 6. CDR3 nucleotides: TGCGCCAGCAGCCGCCTCGGACAGGGGTCCTACGAGCAGTACTTC. It is translated as CASSRLGQGSYEQYF.

The rearrangement joins TRBV10-3 to TRBJ1-2, with 7 bases that match TRBD1. Germline-derived CDR1 and CDR2 are ENHRY and SYGVKD. CDR3 size: 15 residues. The junction had 17 bases not matched to a gene; V was cut back by 10 bases and J by 6 bases. The CDR3 coding sequence is TGTGCCACGCTAAAACAGGGGCCGGGTGAGGATGGCTACACCTTC. Amino acid sequence: CATLKQGPGEDGYTF.

This chain joins TRBV5-8 and TRBJ2-3; 8 nucleotides align to TRBD2. From germline, CDR1 is SGHTS and CDR2 YDEGEE. The CDR3 consists of 16 residues. Unmatched junction bases numbered 4, after V lost 0 bases and J lost 1 base. Written as DNA, the CDR3 is TGTGCCAGCAGCTTGGGACTAGCGTCCGGCACAGATACGCAGTATTTT. This gives the protein CASSLGLASGTDTQYF.